The clone carrying this T cell receptor beta chain has only a few counts. Its antigen remains unknown. Carried by the TCR beta cDNA libraries were unique molecular identifiers. Input amounts of roughly 0.85 to 10 million T cells were used. These gave approximately 500,000 cDNA molecules, so each molecule approximated one T cell. TCRdb reprocessed the PCR reads with MiXCR, giving one entry per CDR3 protein. The data show approximately 730,000 distinct CDR3 sequences, 25% to 30% seen once. The data belong to a study of post-analysis software for immune sequencing data. Across the whole study: Relapsing-remitting, secondary progressive and progressive-relapsing forms made up the multiple sclerosis disease courses.

CDR1 DFQATT and CDR2 SNEGSKA come from the germline V gene (reference sequence). The CDR3 extends over 15 amino acids. Whole-study results and caveats: Roughly five TRBV segments appeared more often in patients than in controls, and TRBV5-6, TRBV5-1 and TRBV20-1 were among these. The study found significantly lower normalized Chao1 diversity in multiple sclerosis patients than in controls. Those samples that were prepared in the same batch co-clustered strongly by F measure.

This sequence originates from a girl between 5 and 17 years old with multiple sclerosis. The chain is built from TRBV20-1 and TRBJ2-5, with 15 nucleotides matching TRBD2. Gene TRBJ2-7 matches the end of the DNA better, so the J call may be wrong. The source material was blood. Here the CDR3 DNA reads TGCAGTGCTAGCCGGACTAGCGGGAGGGACTACGAGCAGTACTTC. It encodes CSASRTSGRDYEQYF.